The TCR beta chain described here comes from a study of graft-versus-host responses after intestinal transplantation. Comment on this clone: Its cognate antigen is unknown.

Whole-study findings and limits: Detected in recipient marrow were GvH clones, some of which were first observed in ileum or blood.

The germline V gene encodes CDR1 PRHDT and CDR2 FYEKMQ (reference sequence). V lost 6 bases to trimming and J lost 1 base, with 12 bases between them. The CDR3 totals 14 residues. TCRdb's table, derived via immunoSEQ multiplex PCR, lists solely in-frame clones and lacks some. The table shows tens of thousands of clones, with 94% occurring only once. The source was unstimulated CD4+ T cells sorted from spleen or lymph node cells, collected before transplant. The TCR originated in a human donor who was the organ donor for an intestinal transplant. The chain has TRBV13 and TRBJ1-1; D is uncertain. The CDR3 DNA sequence: TGTGCCAGCAGGCTGTTGGCCAAGAACACTGAAGCTTTCTTT. This gives the protein CASRLLAKNTEAFF.